This T cell receptor (beta chain) is from a study of identifying expanded T cells in peripheral blood. Some clones are missing from TCRdb's copy, which holds only in-frame ones; the method was immunoSEQ multiplex PCR. The sample records about 100,000 clones, approximately 88% being singletons. The V and J ends lost 5 bases and 0 bases respectively, with 20 bases between them. Per the germline V gene, CDR1 is PRHDT and CDR2 is FYEKMQ (reference sequence). This CDR3 is 19 amino acids long. The chain is built from TRBV13 and TRBJ2-6, with D maybe TRBD1 (6 bases). The origin of this receptor is a person aged 18-70 years in good health. Input material: blood. As DNA, the CDR3 is TGTGCCAGCAGCCGCAGAGGAACAGGGATTAACTCTGGGGCCAACGTCCTGACTTTC. This gives the protein CASSRRGTGINSGANVLTF.